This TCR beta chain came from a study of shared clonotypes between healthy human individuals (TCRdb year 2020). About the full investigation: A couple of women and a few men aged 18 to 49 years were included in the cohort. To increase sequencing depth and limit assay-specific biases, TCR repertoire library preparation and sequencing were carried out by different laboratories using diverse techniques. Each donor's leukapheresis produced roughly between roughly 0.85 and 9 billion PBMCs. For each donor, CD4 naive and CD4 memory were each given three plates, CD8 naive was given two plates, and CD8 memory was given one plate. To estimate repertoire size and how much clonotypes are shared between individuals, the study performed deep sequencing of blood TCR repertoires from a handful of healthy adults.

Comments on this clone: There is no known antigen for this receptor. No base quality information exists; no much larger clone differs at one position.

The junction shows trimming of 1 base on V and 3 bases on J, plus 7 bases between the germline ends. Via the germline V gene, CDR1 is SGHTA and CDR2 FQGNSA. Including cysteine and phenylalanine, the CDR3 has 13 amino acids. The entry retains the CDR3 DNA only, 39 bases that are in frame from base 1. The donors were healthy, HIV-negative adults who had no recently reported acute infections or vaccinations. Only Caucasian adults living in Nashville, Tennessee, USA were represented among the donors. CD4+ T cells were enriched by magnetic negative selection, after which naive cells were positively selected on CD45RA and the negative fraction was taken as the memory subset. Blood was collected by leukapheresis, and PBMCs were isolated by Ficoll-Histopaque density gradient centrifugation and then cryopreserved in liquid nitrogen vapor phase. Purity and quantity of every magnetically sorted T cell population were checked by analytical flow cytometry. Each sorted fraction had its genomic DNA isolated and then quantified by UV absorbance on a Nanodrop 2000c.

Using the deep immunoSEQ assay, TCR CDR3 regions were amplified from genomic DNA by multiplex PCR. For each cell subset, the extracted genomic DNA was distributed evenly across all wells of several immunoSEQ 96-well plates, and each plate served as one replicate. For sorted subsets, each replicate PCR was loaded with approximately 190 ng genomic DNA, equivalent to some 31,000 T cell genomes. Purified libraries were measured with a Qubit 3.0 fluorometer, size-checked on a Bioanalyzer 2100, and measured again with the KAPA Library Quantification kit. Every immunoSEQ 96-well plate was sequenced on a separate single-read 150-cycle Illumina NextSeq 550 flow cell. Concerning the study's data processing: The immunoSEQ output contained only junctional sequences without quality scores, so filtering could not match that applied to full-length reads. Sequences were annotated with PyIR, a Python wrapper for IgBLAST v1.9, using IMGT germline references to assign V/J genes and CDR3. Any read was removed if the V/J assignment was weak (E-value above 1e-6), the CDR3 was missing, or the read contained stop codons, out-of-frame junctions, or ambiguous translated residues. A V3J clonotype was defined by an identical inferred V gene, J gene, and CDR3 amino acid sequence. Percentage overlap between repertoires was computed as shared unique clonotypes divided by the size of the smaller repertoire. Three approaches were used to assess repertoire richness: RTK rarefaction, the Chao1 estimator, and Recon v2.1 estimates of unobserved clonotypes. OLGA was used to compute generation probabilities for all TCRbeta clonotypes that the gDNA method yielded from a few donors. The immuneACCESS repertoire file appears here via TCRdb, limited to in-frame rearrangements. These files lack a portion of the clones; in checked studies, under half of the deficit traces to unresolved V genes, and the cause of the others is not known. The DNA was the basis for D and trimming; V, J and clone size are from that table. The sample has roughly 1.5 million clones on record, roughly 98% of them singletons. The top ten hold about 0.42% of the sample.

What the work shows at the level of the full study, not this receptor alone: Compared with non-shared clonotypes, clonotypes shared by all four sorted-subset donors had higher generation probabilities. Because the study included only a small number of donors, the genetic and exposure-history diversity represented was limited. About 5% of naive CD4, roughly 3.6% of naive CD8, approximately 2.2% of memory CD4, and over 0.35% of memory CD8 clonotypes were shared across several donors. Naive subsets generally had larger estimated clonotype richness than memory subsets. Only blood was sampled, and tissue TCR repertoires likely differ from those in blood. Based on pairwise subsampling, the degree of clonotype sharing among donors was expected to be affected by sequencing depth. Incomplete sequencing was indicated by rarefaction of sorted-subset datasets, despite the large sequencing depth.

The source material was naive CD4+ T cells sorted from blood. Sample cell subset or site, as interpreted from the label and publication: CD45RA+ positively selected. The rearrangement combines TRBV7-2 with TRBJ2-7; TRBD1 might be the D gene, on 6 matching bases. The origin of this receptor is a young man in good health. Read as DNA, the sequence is TGTGCCAGCAGCTTAGGGACAGTCTACGAGCAGTACTTC. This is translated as CASSLGTVYEQYF.